These T cell receptor beta chains were read from a single sample in a study of T cells in localized non-small cell lung cancer. Clones were sequenced by immunoSEQ multiplex PCR, and TCRdb holds only the in-frame ones, with some missing. The sample holds under 5,500 clones, about 92% seen once. The sequences come from peripheral blood, collected before any cancer treatment. The source is a woman between 35 and 70 years old with stage I lung adenocarcinoma. The CDR3 runs from the conserved cysteine through the conserved F or W. D genes are given only for firm matches. Clone size appears in some rows only: once, few, many, or a class for an expanded clone.

TRBD2 TRBJ2-1 TRBV10-3 . TGTGCCATCACTCAGACTAGCGGGCCCAATGAGCAGTTCTTC CAITQTSGPNEQFF
TRBD2 TRBJ2-3 TRBV7-6 . TGTGCCAGCAGCTTAGGGGGCCGGGCGGGAGCGGCAGATACGCAGTATTTT CASSLGGRAGAADTQYF
. TRBJ1-3 TRBV19 . TGTGCCAGTACACTCTCCTCTGGAAACACCATATATTTT CASTLSSGNTIYF
TRBD2 TRBJ2-7 TRBV28 few TGTGCCAGCAGTTTCGGATCGTGGGAGGGCCTCGAGCAGTACTTC CASSFGSWEGLEQYF
. TRBJ1-1 TRBV9 . TGTGCCAGCAGCGTAAGTCGGGCCTTTATGGTGAACACTGAAGCTTTCTTT CASSVSRAFMVNTEAFF
. TRBJ1-5 TRBV10-3 . TGTGCCATCAGTGCCGACGGTAACAATCAGCCCCAGCATTTT CAISADGNNQPQHF
. TRBJ1-5 TRBV7-8 . TGTGCCAGCAGCTTAGTGCAGGGGAGACAGCCCCAGCATTTT CASSLVQGRQPQHF
TRBD1 TRBJ2-2 TRBV5-1 . TGCGCCAGCAGCTTGGAGGGGACAGCCAACACCGGGGAGCTGTTTTTT CASSLEGTANTGELFF
. TRBJ1-2 TRBV5-4 . TGTGCCAGCAGCTTTTTGGGCCCCATGGGCTACACCTTC CASSFLGPMGYTF
TRBD2 TRBJ2-1 TRBV10-3 . TGTGCCATCAGTGGACTAGCGGACAATGAGCAGTTCTTC CAISGLADNEQFF
TRBD2 TRBJ2-3 TRBV19 . TGTGCCAGCGAGCGGGAGAGTTCTTTCAGTCGGACCGGTGGTGGCACAGATACGCAGTATTTT CASERESSFSRTGGGTDTQYF
TRBD2 TRBJ2-3 TRBV18 . TGTGCCAGCTCAACCAGCGGGAGTCCAGATACGCAGTATTTT CASSTSGSPDTQYF
. TRBJ1-5 TRBV30 . TGTGCCTGGAGTGTACGAGCAGGGAATCAGCCCCAGCATTTT CAWSVRAGNQPQHF
. TRBJ1-3 TRBV7-2 . TGTGCCAGCAGCTTATGGGGGGCTGGAAACACCATATATTTT CASSLWGAGNTIYF
. TRBJ1-3 TRBV5-1 . TGCGCCAGCAGCTGGGGGTCCGGGACATCCTCTGGAAACACCATATATTTT CASSWGSGTSSGNTIYF
. TRBJ1-5 TRBV5-1 . TGCGCCAGCAGCCCGGGGGGGCGAGGGCAGCCCCAGCATTTT CASSPGGRGQPQHF
TRBD2 TRBJ2-3 TRBV19 . TGTGCCAGTAGTAAACTAGCGGGATACGGCACAGATACGCAGTATTTT CASSKLAGYGTDTQYF
. TRBJ2-7 TRBV6-6 . TGTGCCAGCAGTACCCCGGGACGTCGCCACGAGCAGTACTTC CASSTPGRRHEQYF
TRBD2 TRBJ2-2 TRBV5-1 once TGCGCCAGCAGCTTGGAACTAGCGGGAGCGAACACCGGGGAGCTGTTTTTT CASSLELAGANTGELFF
. TRBJ1-5 TRBV6-5 . TGTGCCAGCAGCCCAGATAGCAATCAGCCCCAGCATTTT CASSPDSNQPQHF
. TRBJ2-2 TRBV5-3 once TGTGCCAGAAGCTTGTCCGTAACCGGGGAGCTGTTTTTT CARSLSVTGELFF
. TRBJ2-6 TRBV6-6 . TGTGCCAGCAGTTACGGGTCTGGGGCCAACGTCCTGACTTTC CASSYGSGANVLTF
TRBD2 TRBJ2-7 TRBV29-1 . TGCAGCGTTGAAGACGAACCTAGCGGGAGAATCGAGCAGTACTTC CSVEDEPSGRIEQYF
TRBD2 TRBJ2-3 TRBV9 . TGTGCCAGCGGCCTCACTAGCGGGCATAGCACAGATACGCAGTATTTT CASGLTSGHSTDTQYF
. TRBJ1-2 TRBV7-9 once TGTGCCAGCACCCACCCTGGGGGGATTTACTATGGCTACACCTTC CASTHPGGIYYGYTF
. TRBJ2-6 TRBV19 . TGTGCCAGTAGTGGTAGCGTTAGCTCTGGGGCCAACGTCCTGACTTTC CASSGSVSSGANVLTF
TRBD2 TRBJ2-1 TRBV10-1 . TGCGCCAGCAAAAAGGGCGGGAGCGGTAATAGATCTTGCTCCTACAATGAGCAGTTCTTC CASKKGGSGNRSCSYNEQFF
TRBD2 TRBJ2-1 TRBV6-4 . TGTGCCAGCAGTAACGGACTAGCGGGAGGCCCCGGCTCCTACAATGAGCAGTTCTTC CASSNGLAGGPGSYNEQFF
. TRBJ1-5 TRBV7-9 . TGTGCCAGCAGCCCCCCCTTGCAAGCCGGAAATCAGCCCCAGCATTTT CASSPPLQAGNQPQHF
TRBD2 TRBJ2-1 TRBV7-3 . TGTGCCAGCAGCTTAGGGACTAGCAGTGTTTATGAGCAGTTCTTC CASSLGTSSVYEQFF
TRBD2 TRBJ2-7 TRBV27 . TGTGCCAGCAGTGATGGGACTAGCTACGAGCAGTACTTC CASSDGTSYEQYF
. TRBJ2-7 TRBV27 . TGTGCCAGCGGTTCTCCCAGGGAGAGCTCCTACGAGCAGTACTTC CASGSPRESSYEQYF
. TRBJ1-5 TRBV6-1 few TGTGCCAGCAGTGCCAAACCCGGTTTTCCTTATAGCAATCAGCCCCAGCATTTT CASSAKPGFPYSNQPQHF
. TRBJ1-3 TRBV7-9 . TGTGCCAGCAGCTTAGAGGGTCGGGGGCCAGATTTT CASSLEGRGPDF
TRBD2 TRBJ2-3 TRBV28 . TGTGCCAGCAGCCGAGCGGGAGGGCCGAAAGGGCAGTATTTT CASSRAGGPKGQYF
. TRBJ1-5 TRBV10-3 . TGTGCCATCAGTGAAGACGGAGGCAATCAGCCCCAGCATTTT CAISEDGGNQPQHF
. TRBJ1-3 TRBV29-1 . TGCAGCGTTGATAAGGGAGACACCATATATTTT CSVDKGDTIYF
. TRBJ2-3 TRBV28 . TGTGCCAGCAGTTTTGGTAGACAGGCGGGGTATTTT CASSFGRQAGYF
TRBD2 TRBJ2-1 TRBV6-6 . TGTGCCAGCAGTTACTGGGAGGGCTGGAATGAGCAGTTCTTC CASSYWEGWNEQFF
. TRBJ2-5 TRBV4-1 . TGCGCCAGCAGCCAAGATCACGAGGGGTCGAGGGAGACCCAGTACTTC CASSQDHEGSRETQYF
TRBD1 TRBJ1-2 TRBV7-6 . TGTGCCAGCAGCTTAGTTAAGGGACAGGGAAACTATGGCTACACCTTC CASSLVKGQGNYGYTF
. TRBJ2-3 TRBV10-1 . TGCGCCAGCAGTGACGACAGAAGCACAGATACGCAGTATTTT CASSDDRSTDTQYF
. TRBJ2-6 TRBV27 . TGTGCCAGCAGTTCCAGGGCGGCCGGGGCCAACGTCCTGACTTTC CASSSRAAGANVLTF
. TRBJ1-1 TRBV19 . TGTGCCAGCTTATACAGGATGAACACTGAAGCTTTCTTT CASLYRMNTEAFF
TRBD2 TRBJ2-3 TRBV15 . TGTGCCACCAGCAGAGATCAAGCGGGAGGGCCCCTCACAGATACGCAGTATTTT CATSRDQAGGPLTDTQYF
. TRBJ1-5 TRBV16 . TGTGCCAGCAGCCAATCGTTTCCCCTCGGGTATCAGCCCCAGCATTTT CASSQSFPLGYQPQHF
. TRBJ2-5 TRBV13 . TGTGCCAGCAGCTTAGTGGGGTCGGGCGCGGAGACCCAGTACTTC CASSLVGSGAETQYF
TRBD2 TRBJ2-3 TRBV10-2 . TGCGCCAGCAGGAAACTAGCGGGAGGGGCAGATACGCAGTATTTT CASRKLAGGADTQYF
. TRBJ2-2 TRBV5-1 once TGCGCCAGCACCCTCGACGGGACCCCAAACACCGGGGAGCTGTTTTTT CASTLDGTPNTGELFF
. TRBJ1-1 TRBV6-5 . TGTGCCAGCAGTTACGAGGGGATCAGTACTGAAGCTTTCTTT CASSYEGISTEAFF
TRBD1 TRBJ2-2 TRBV12-5 . TGTGCTAGTGGTCCGGGACAGGGGGTAACCGGGGAGCTGTTTTTT CASGPGQGVTGELFF
TRBD1 TRBJ1-1 TRBV18 . TGTGCCAGCTCACCCGGGACAGGGGCGAAAGCTTTCTTT CASSPGTGAKAFF
. TRBJ2-7 TRBV4-1 . TGCGCCAGCAGCGCTATGGGCAGGGACCACGAGCAGTACTTC CASSAMGRDHEQYF
. TRBJ2-7 TRBV19 . TGTGCCAGTAACCCCGGGGGCCCTGCCTACGAGCAGTACTTC CASNPGGPAYEQYF
. TRBJ2-1 TRBV5-4 . TGTGCCAGCAGCTTGGGCGGGGACTCCTGGCCGTTCTTC CASSLGGDSWPFF
TRBD1 TRBJ1-2 TRBV6-1 . TGTGCCAGCCTCAAAGGACAGGCCTCCTATGGCTACACCTTC CASLKGQASYGYTF
. TRBJ1-1 TRBV29-1 . TGCAGCGTTGGAAGGCGGGCTGAAGCTTTCTTT CSVGRRAEAFF